The 17 T cell receptor beta chains below come from one sample, sequenced in a study of cytomegalovirus exposure and HLA in healthy donors. It was with 60 Vbeta and 13 Jbeta primers that the PCR ran. TCRdb keeps only in-frame clones here, not all; method: immunoSEQ multiplex PCR. The profile shows 160,000 or so clones, 86% of them singletons. Sequences were obtained from PBMCs. These receptors were taken from a young woman in good health and CMV-seronegative.

This sequence joins TRBV11-2 and TRBJ1-6; TRBD1 is a possible D gene (5 bases). This CDR3 is 15 amino acids long. The germline CDR1 and CDR2 sequences are SGHAT and FQNNGV. Trimming left V 5 bases short and J 6 bases short, with 14 bases between. The CDR3 here is CASSRRGGINSPLHF. The DNA for the CDR3 is TGTGCCAGCAGCCGACGCGGGGGGATTAATTCACCCCTCCACTTT.

V is TRBV5-4 and J is TRBJ2-2; D is unclear. The germline V gene has CDR1 SGHNT and CDR2 YYREEE (reference sequence). Trimming removed 7 bases at V and 8 bases at J, with 12 bases between. The CDR3 is 12 amino acids. In DNA form, the CDR3 reads TGTGCCAGCGTTCCTCCGGGTGGGGAGCTGTTTTTT. Translation: CASVPPGGELFF.

V is TRBV27 and J is TRBJ1-4; D perhaps matches TRBD1 (6 bases). Trimming cost V 4 bases and J 8 bases, with 14 bases left between them. The germline CDR1 and CDR2 sequences are MNHEY and SMNVEV (reference sequence). The CDR3 spans 14 residues. The CDR3 loop is CASSWGQGKEKLFF. In DNA, the CDR3 is TGTGCCAGCAGTTGGGGACAAGGGAAAGAAAAACTGTTTTTT.

This clone was observed a handful of times. The chain links TRBV6-5 to TRBJ2-2; the match to TRBD2 covers 7 bases. The CDR3 covers 15 residues. The V and J ends lost 7 bases and 0 bases, in that order; junction bases with no gene match: 5. The germline CDR1 and CDR2 sequences are MNHEY and SVGAGI. The DNA of the CDR3 is TGTGCCAGCATTACGGGACTATCGAACACCGGGGAGCTGTTTTTT. Translation gives CASITGLSNTGELFF.

V is TRBV15 and J is TRBJ2-7; D is uncertain. CDR3 size: 18 residues. Trimming shortened V by 1 base and J by 0 bases, and 19 bases separated the two germline ends. The germline V gene encodes CDR1 LNHNV and CDR2 YYDKDF (reference sequence). The CDR3 sequence is CATSRAAALLTRSYEQYF. In nucleotides, the CDR3 is TGTGCCACCAGCAGAGCCGCGGCCCTCTTAACCCGCTCCTACGAGCAGTACTTC.

CDR3 residues: CASSLRGNTEAFF. CDR3 DNA sequence: TGTGCCAGCAGTTTAAGAGGGAACACTGAAGCTTTCTTT. V gene TRBV27 combines with J gene TRBJ1-1; unclear D gene. CDR3 length equals 13 residues. The V end lost 2 bases, the J end lost 1 base, and 5 bases lay between the germline ends. In germline, CDR1 is MNHEY, CDR2 SMNVEV (reference sequence).

The gene calls are TRBV27 and TRBJ2-7; TRBD1 matches 9 bases. The V and J ends lost 4 bases and 2 bases, in that order; junction bases with no gene match: 6. Germline V gives CDR1 MNHEY, CDR2 SMNVEV (reference sequence). This CDR3 contains 15 residues. The CDR3 bases are TGTGCCAGCAGTTGGGGACAGGGCCCTACCTACGAGCAGTACTTC. Its translation is CASSWGQGPTYEQYF.

Details on this clone: Other nucleotide sequences in the sample specify the same CDR3. This rearrangement joins TRBV28 to TRBJ1-1, with D perhaps TRBD1 (6 bases). The V and J ends lost 4 bases and 1 base respectively, with 10 bases between them. The CDR3 loop spans 14 amino acids. The germline CDR1 and CDR2 sequences are MDHEN and SYDVKM. In DNA, the CDR3 is TGTGCCAGCAGTTCCGGGACACCGAACACTGAAGCTTTCTTT. It yields the protein CASSSGTPNTEAFF.

This chain joins TRBV5-1 and TRBJ2-3, with 11 positions matching TRBD2. V was pared by 2 bases and J by 2 bases, with 7 bases of the junction left unmatched. This CDR3 contains 17 residues. Per germline, CDR1 SGHRS and CDR2 YFSETQ. Here the CDR3 DNA reads TGCGCCAGCAGCTTTGGACTAGCGGGTTGGAACACAGATACGCAGTATTTT. Protein product: CASSFGLAGWNTDTQYF.

This sequence joins TRBV27 and TRBJ1-1; unclear D gene. The CDR3 totals 13 residues. Trimming removed 3 bases at V and 1 base at J, with 6 bases between. Germline V CDR1 and CDR2: MNHEY, SMNVEV (reference sequence). The DNA for the CDR3 is TGTGCCAGCAGTTTTCGGGGGAACACTGAAGCTTTCTTT. Protein sequence: CASSFRGNTEAFF.

The chain employs TRBV7-8 and TRBJ1-1, with 10 bases lining up with TRBD1. Germline V gene sequence: CDR1 SGHVS, CDR2 FQNEAQ. V shed 1 base, J shed 5 bases, and the junction held 4 bases outside the gene matches. There are 15 residues in the CDR3. CDR3 amino acids: CASSLGGQGRTEAFF. DNA of the CDR3: TGTGCCAGCAGCTTAGGGGGACAGGGGAGGACTGAAGCTTTCTTT.

J is TRBJ2-6 and V is TRBV5-6; TRBD1 agrees at 7 bases. The trim removed 2 bases at V and 0 bases at J, leaving 5 bases unmatched. The germline gives CDR1 SGHDT, CDR2 YYEEEE. This CDR3 is 17 amino acids long. The CDR3 sequence is CASSFRDSLSGANVLTF. CDR3 nucleotide sequence: TGTGCCAGCAGCTTCCGGGACAGCCTCTCTGGGGCCAACGTCCTGACTTTC.

The chain employs TRBV5-6 and TRBJ2-1; D might be TRBD1 (7 bases). V was clipped by 3 bases and J by 4 bases, with 20 bases between them. Germline V gene data show CDR1 as SGHDT and CDR2 as YYEEEE. The CDR3 loop spans 17 amino acids. This CDR3 reads CASSSWDRLGFYNEQFF. The CDR3 DNA follows: TGTGCCAGCAGCTCCTGGGACAGACTAGGGTTTTACAATGAGCAGTTCTTC.

The chain joins TRBV6-5 to TRBJ1-1; no clear D gene. V gave up 7 bases and J gave up 5 bases, with 11 bases separating them. CDR1 and CDR2 from the germline V gene are MNHEY and SVGAGI. The CDR3 consists of 12 residues. The CDR3 here is CASTSGRTEAFF. The CDR3, as DNA: TGTGCCAGCACATCTGGGAGGACTGAAGCTTTCTTT.

The rearrangement links TRBV27 to TRBJ1-1; 12 bases agree with TRBD1. Germline lookup yields CDR1 MNHEY and CDR2 SMNVEV (reference sequence). The ends lost 5 bases at V and 5 bases at J; junction bases unmatched: 9. CDR3 length: 16 amino acids. CDR3 in amino acids: CASSAPGQGAGTEAFF. The CDR3 region has the DNA TGTGCCAGCAGTGCTCCGGGACAGGGGGCCGGGACTGAAGCTTTCTTT.

The CDR3 loop reads CASSVLGEGSNQPQHF. CDR3 in DNA: TGTGCCAGCAGTGTCCTCGGGGAGGGTAGCAATCAGCCCCAGCATTTT. V usage is TRBV6-1 and J usage is TRBJ1-5; D not resolved. Germline assignment: CDR1 MNHNS and CDR2 SASEGT. There are 16 residues in the CDR3. V was pared by 4 bases and J by 0 bases, with 13 bases between.

V and J are TRBV27 and TRBJ2-2; D remains ambiguous. Deletions cut 1 base from V and 6 bases from J, with 12 bases between. CDR3 length equals 15 residues. The germline gives CDR1 MNHEY, CDR2 SMNVEV (reference sequence). CDR3 region: CASSLWSSRSGELFF. In nucleotides, the CDR3 is TGTGCCAGCAGTTTATGGTCCTCCCGGTCCGGGGAGCTGTTTTTT.